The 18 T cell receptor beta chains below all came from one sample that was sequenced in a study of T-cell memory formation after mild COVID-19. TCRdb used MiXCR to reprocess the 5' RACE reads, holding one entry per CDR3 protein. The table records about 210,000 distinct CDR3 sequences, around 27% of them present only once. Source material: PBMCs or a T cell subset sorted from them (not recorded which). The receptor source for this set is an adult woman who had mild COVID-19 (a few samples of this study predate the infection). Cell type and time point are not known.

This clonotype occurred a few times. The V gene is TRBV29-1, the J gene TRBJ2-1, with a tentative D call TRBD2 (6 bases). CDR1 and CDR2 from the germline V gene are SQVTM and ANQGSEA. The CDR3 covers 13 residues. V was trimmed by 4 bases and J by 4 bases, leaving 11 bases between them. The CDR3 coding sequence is TGCAGCGTTGGTGTGGGGGGTTACAATGAGCAGTTCTTC. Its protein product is CSVGVGGYNEQFF.

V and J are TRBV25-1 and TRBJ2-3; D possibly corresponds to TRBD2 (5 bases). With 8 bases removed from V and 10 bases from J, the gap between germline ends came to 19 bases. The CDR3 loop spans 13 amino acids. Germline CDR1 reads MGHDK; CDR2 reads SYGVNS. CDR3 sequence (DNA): TGTGCCAGCCGTAATTCGGGGAACCATGCGCAGTATTTT. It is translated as CASRNSGNHAQYF.

CDR3 protein: CASSVAGSDVSGNTIYF. The CDR3 region has the DNA TGTGCCAGCAGCGTGGCGGGGTCCGATGTCTCTGGAAACACCATATATTTT. V gene TRBV9 combines with J gene TRBJ1-3; no reliable D call. Per germline, CDR1 SGDLS and CDR2 YYNGEE. The CDR3 covers 17 residues. Trimming took 2 bases from V and 0 from J, leaving 15 bases between them.

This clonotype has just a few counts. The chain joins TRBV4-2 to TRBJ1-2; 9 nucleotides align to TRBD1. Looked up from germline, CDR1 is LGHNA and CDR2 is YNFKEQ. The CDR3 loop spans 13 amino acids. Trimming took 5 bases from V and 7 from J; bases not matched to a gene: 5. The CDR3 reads CASSGQGSGGYTF. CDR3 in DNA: TGTGCCAGCAGCGGACAGGGGTCGGGTGGCTACACCTTC.

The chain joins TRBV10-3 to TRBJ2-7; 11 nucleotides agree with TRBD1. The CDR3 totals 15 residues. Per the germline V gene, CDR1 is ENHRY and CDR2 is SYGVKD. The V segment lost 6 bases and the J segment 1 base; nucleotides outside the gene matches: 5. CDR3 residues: CAIRNGQGASYEQYF. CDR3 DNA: TGTGCCATCAGGAATGGACAGGGGGCATCCTACGAGCAGTACTTC.

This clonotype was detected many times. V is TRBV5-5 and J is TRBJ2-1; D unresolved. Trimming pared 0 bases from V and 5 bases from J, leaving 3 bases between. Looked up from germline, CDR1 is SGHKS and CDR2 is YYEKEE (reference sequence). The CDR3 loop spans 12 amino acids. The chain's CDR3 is CASSLVHNEQFF. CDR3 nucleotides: TGTGCCAGCAGCTTGGTGCACAATGAGCAGTTCTTC.

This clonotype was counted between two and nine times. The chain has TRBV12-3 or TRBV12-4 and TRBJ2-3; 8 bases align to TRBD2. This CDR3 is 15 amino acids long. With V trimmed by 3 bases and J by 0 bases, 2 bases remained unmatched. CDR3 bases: TGTGCCAGCAGTTTTAGCGGGGCGAGCACAGATACGCAGTATTTT. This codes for CASSFSGASTDTQYF.

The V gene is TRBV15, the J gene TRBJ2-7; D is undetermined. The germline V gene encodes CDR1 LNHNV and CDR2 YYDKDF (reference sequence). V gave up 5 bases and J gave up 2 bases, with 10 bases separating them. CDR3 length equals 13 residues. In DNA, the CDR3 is TGTGCCACCAGCGTCAGCCTACCCTACGAGCAGTACTTC. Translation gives CATSVSLPYEQYF.

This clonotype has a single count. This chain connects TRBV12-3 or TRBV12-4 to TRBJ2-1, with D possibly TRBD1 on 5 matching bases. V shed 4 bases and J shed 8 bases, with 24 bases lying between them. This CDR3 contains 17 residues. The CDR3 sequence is CASSYLGPGHSKDEQFF. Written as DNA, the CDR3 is TGTGCCAGCAGTTATTTAGGTCCAGGGCATTCTAAGGATGAGCAGTTCTTC.

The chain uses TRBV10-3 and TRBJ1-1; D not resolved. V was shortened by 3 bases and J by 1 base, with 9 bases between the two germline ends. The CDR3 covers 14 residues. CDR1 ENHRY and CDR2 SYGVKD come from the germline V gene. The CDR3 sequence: CAISDTETNTEAFF. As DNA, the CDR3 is TGTGCCATCAGTGATACGGAAACGAACACTGAAGCTTTCTTT.

The CDR3 loop is CASSLAGAANEQFF. CDR3 sequence (DNA): TGCGCCAGCAGCTTAGCGGGGGCCGCCAATGAGCAGTTCTTC. The V gene is TRBV5-1, the J gene TRBJ2-1, with 8 bases lining up with TRBD2. The V gene's germline CDR1 is SGHRS and CDR2 YFSETQ. The CDR3 length is 14 residues. Trimming cost V 2 bases and J 6 bases; bases outside gene matches: 4.

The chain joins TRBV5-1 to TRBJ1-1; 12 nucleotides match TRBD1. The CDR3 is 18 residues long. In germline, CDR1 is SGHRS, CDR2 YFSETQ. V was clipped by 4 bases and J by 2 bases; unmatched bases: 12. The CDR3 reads CASSPIPGQGAVNTEAFF. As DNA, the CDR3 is TGCGCCAGCAGCCCCATCCCGGGACAGGGGGCTGTAAACACTGAAGCTTTCTTT.

The CDR3 loop is CASSPDKVTYNEQFF. The CDR3 DNA reads TGTGCCAGCAGCCCGGACAAGGTAACCTACAATGAGCAGTTCTTC. This chain uses TRBV2 with TRBJ2-1; possible D gene TRBD1, 5 bases. This CDR3 contains 15 residues. CDR1 SNHLY and CDR2 FYNNEI come from the germline V gene. V was clipped by 6 bases and J by 2 bases, with 14 bases between them.

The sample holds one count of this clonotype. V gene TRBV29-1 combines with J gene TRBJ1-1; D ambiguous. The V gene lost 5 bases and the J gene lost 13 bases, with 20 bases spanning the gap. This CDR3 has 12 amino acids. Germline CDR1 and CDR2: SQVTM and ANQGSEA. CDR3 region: CSVQTYYTSGFF. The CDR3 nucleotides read TGCAGCGTTCAAACTTACTACACTAGTGGTTTCTTT. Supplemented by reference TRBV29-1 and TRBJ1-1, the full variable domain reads SAVISQKPSRDICQRGTSLTIQCQVDSQVTMMFWYRQQPGQSLTLIATANQGSEATYESGFVIDKFPISRPNLTFSTLTVSNMSPEDSSIYLCSVQTYYTSGFFGQGTRLTVV.

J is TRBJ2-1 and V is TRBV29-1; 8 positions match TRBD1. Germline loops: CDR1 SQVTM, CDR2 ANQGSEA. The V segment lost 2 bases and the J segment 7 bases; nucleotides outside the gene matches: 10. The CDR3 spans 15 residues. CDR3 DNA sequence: TGCAGCGTTGAACGGACAGGGAGTCGGGGGAATGAGCAGTTCTTC. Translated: CSVERTGSRGNEQFF.

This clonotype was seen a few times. The CDR3 sequence: CASTLGRQGSEAFF. For the CDR3, the DNA is TGTGCCAGCACCCTTGGTCGCCAAGGTAGTGAAGCTTTCTTT. The gene calls are TRBV11-2 and TRBJ1-1; D gene unclear. The germline V gene has CDR1 SGHAT and CDR2 FQNNGV. The V and J ends lost 7 bases and 7 bases respectively, with 19 bases between them. This CDR3 is 14 amino acids long.

The CDR3 is CSASSGMGNSPLHF. Here the CDR3 DNA reads TGCAGTGCTAGTTCGGGGATGGGGAATTCACCCCTCCACTTT. The J gene is TRBJ1-6, the V gene TRBV20-1; D uncertain. The CDR3 contains 14 residues. CDR1 is DFQATT and CDR2 is SNEGSKA in the germline V gene (reference sequence). Trimming shortened V by 3 bases and J by 7 bases, and 13 bases separated the two germline ends.

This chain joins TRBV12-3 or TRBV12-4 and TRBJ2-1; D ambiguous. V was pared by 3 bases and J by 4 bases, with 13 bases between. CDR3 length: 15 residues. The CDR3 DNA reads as TGTGCCAGCAGTTTGGGCATAGGAAGATACAATGAGCAGTTCTTC. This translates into CASSLGIGRYNEQFF.